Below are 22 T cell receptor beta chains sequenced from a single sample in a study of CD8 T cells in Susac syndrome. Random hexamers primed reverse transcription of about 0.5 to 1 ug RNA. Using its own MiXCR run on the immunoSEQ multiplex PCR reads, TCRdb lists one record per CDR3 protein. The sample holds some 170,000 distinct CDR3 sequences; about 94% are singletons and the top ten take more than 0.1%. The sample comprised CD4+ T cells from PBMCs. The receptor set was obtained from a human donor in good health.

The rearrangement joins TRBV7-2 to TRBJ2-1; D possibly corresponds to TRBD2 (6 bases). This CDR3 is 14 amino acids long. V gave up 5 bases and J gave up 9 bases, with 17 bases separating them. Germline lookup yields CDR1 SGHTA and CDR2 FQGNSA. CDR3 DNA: TGTGCCAGCAGCGCCACTAGCCCGGACTTTGAGCAGTTCTTC. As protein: CASSATSPDFEQFF.

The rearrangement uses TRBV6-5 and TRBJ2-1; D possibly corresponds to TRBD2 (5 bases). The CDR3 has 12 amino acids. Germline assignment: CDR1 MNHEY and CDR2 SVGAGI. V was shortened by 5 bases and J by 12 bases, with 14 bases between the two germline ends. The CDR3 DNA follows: TGTGCCAGCAGTGCTACTAGTCCGACGCAGTTCTTC. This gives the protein CASSATSPTQFF.

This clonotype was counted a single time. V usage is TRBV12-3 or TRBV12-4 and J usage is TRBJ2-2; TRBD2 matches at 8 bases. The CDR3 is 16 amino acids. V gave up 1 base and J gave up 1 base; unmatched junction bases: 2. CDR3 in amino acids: CASSLGLAMNTGELFF. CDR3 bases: TGTGCCAGCAGTTTAGGACTAGCGATGAACACCGGGGAGCTGTTTTTT.

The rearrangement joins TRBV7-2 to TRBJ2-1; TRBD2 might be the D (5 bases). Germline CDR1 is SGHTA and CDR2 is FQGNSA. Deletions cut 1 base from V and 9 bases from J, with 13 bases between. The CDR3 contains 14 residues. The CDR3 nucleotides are TGTGCCAGCAGCTTAGAACCCGGGGATACTGAGCAGTTCTTC. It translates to CASSLEPGDTEQFF. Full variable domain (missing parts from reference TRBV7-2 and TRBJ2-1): GAGVSQSPSNKVTEKGKDVELRCDPISGHTALYWYRQSLGQGLEFLIYFQGNSAPDKSGLPSDRFSAERTGGSVSTLTIQRTQQEDSAVYLCASSLEPGDTEQFFGPGTRLTVL.

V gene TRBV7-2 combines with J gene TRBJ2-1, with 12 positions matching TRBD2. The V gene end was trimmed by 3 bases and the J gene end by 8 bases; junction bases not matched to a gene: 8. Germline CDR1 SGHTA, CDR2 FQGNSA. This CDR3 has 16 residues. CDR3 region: CASSFLTGTSGYEQFF. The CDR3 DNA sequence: TGTGCCAGCAGCTTCTTAACCGGGACTAGCGGGTATGAGCAGTTCTTC.

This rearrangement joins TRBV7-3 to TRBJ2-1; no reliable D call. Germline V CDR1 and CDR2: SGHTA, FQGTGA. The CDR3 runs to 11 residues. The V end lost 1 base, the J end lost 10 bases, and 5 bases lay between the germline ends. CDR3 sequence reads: CASSLMEEQFF. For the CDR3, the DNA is TGTGCCAGCAGCTTAATGGAAGAGCAGTTCTTC.

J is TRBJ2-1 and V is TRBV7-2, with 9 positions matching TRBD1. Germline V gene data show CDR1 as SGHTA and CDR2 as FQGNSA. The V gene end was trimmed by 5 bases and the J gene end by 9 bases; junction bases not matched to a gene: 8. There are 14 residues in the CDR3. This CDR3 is CASSRGTGYTEQFF. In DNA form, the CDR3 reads TGTGCCAGCAGCCGCGGGACAGGGTATACTGAGCAGTTCTTC.

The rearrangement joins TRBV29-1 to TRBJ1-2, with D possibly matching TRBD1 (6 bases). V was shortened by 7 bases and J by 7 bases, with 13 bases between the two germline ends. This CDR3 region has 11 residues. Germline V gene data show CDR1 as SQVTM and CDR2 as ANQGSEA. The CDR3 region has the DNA TGCAGCGCTTTGGGGGGCGGTGGCTACACCTTC. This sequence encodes CSALGGGGYTF.

DNA for the CDR3: TGTGCCAGCAGCCACGGACAGGGAGAGCGCAATGAGCAGTTCTTC. Amino acids: CASSHGQGERNEQFF. The chain is built from TRBV3-1 and TRBJ2-1, with 8 bases fitting TRBD1. The CDR3 has 15 amino acids. V shed 3 bases and J 6 bases; nucleotides not matched to a gene: 7. The germline CDR1 and CDR2 sequences are LGHDT and YNNKEL (reference sequence).

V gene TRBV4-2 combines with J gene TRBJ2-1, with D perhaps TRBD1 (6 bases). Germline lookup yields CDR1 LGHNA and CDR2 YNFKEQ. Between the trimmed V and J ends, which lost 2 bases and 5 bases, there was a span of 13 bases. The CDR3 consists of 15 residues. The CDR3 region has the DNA TGTGCCAGCAGCCAATTCCCCGAGGGGGACAATGAGCAGTTCTTC. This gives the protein CASSQFPEGDNEQFF.

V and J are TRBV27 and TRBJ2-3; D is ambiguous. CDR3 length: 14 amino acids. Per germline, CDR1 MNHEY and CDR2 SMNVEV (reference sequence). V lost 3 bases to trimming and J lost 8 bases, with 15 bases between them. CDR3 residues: CASSFMVPHVTQYF. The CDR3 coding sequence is TGTGCCAGCAGTTTCATGGTTCCTCATGTTACGCAGTATTTT.

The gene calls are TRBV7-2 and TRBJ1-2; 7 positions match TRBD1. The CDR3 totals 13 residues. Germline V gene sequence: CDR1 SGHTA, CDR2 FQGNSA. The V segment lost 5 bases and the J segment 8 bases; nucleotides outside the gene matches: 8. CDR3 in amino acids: CASSARQGEGYTF. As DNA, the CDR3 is TGTGCCAGCAGCGCGAGACAGGGAGAAGGCTACACCTTC.

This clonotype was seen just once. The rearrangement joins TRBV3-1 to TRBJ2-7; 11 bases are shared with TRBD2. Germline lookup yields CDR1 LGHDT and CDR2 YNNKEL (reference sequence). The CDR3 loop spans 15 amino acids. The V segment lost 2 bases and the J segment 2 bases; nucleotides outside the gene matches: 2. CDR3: CASSQLLAGAYEQYF. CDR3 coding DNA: TGTGCCAGCAGCCAACTACTAGCGGGAGCCTACGAGCAGTACTTC.

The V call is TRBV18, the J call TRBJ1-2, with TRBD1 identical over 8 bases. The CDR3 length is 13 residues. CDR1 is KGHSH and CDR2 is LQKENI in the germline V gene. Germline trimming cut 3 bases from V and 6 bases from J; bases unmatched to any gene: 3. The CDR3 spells CASSPDRGDGYTF. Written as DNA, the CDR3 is TGTGCCAGCTCACCCGACAGGGGCGATGGCTACACCTTC.

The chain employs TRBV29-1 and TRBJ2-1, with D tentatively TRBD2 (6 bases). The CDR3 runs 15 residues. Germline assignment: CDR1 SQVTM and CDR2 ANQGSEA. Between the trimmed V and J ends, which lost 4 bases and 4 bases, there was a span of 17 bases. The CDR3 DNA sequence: TGCAGCGTTGGGGGCGGGATATCCAATTACAATGAGCAGTTCTTC. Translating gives CSVGGGISNYNEQFF.

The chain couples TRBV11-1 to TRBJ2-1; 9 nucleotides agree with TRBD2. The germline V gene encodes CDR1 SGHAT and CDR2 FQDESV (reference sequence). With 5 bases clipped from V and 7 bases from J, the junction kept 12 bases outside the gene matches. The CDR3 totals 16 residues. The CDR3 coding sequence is TGTGCCAGCAGCGCAAGACTAGCGGTCAAAAGGAATGAGCAGTTCTTC. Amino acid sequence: CASSARLAVKRNEQFF.

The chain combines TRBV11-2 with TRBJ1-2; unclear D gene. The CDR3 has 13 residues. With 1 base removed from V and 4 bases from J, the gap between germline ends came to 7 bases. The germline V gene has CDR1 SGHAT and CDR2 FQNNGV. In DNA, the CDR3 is TGTGCCAGCAGCTTAGGGCAGGTCTATGGCTACACCTTC. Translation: CASSLGQVYGYTF.

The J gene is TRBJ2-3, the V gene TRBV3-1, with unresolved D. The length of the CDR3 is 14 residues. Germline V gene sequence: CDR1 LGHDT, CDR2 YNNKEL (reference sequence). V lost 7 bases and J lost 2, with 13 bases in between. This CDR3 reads CASTQQAFTDTQYF. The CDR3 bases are TGTGCCAGCACGCAGCAAGCCTTCACAGATACGCAGTATTTT.

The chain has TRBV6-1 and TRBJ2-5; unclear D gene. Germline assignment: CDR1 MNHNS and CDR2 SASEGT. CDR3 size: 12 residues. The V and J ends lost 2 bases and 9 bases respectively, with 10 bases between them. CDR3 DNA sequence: TGTGCCAGCAGTGAATCCCCCTGGCCCCAGTACTTC. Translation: CASSESPWPQYF.

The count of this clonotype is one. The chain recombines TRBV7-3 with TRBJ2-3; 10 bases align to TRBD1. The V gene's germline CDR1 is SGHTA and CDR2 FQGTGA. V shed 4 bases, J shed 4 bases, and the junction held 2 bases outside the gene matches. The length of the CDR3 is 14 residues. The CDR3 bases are TGTGCCAGCAGCTCGGGACAGGGGCCAGATACGCAGTATTTT. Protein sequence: CASSSGQGPDTQYF.

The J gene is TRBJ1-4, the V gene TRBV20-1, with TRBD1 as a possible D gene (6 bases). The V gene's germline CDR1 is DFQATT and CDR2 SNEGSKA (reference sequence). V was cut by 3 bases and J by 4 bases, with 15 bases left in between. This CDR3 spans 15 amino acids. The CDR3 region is CSASPLDSLNEKLFF. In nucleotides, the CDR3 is TGCAGTGCTAGCCCCCTGGACAGCCTTAATGAAAAACTGTTTTTT.

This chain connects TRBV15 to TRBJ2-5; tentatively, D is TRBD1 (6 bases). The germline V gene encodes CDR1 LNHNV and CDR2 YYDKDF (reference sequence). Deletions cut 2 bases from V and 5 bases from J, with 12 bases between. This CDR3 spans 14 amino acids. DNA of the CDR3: TGTGCCACCAGCAGAAGGGGGAACCGGGAGACCCAGTACTTC. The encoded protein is CATSRRGNRETQYF.